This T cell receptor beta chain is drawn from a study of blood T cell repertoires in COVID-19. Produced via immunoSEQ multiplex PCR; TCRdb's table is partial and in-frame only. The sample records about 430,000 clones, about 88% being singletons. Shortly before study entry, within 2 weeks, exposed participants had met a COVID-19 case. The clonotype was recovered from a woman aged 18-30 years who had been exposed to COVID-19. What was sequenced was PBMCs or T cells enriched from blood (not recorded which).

CDR3 loop: CASSTLGGAAGADTQYF. For the CDR3, the DNA is TGTGCCAGCAGTACCCTAGGTGGGGCGGCAGGGGCAGATACGCAGTATTTT. The V call is TRBV27, the J call TRBJ2-3; D possibly corresponds to TRBD1 (6 bases). Trimming took off 5 bases at V and 4 bases at J, with 22 bases between the two ends. The CDR3 is 17 residues long. Germline loops: CDR1 MNHEY, CDR2 SMNVEV (reference sequence).